This TCR beta chain was captured in a study of technical replicates of blood from a few donors. Some clones are missing from TCRdb's copy, which holds only in-frame ones; the method was immunoSEQ multiplex PCR. The profile shows 75,000 to 100,000 clones, about 96% of them singletons. Between the trimmed V and J ends, which lost 7 bases and 7 bases, there was a span of 16 bases. CDR1 is LNHDA and CDR2 is SQIVND in the germline V gene (reference sequence). There are 14 residues in the CDR3. The clonotype was recovered from a human donor in good health. The sample consisted of T cells isolated from PBMCs. The chain links TRBV19 to TRBJ1-4, with D tentatively TRBD1 (5 bases). DNA of the CDR3: TGTGCCAGTACTCCAGGGAATTTACGTGAAAAACTGTTTTTT. It codes for CASTPGNLREKLFF. Looking up the rest from reference TRBV19 and TRBJ1-4 gives the full variable domain: DGGITQSPKYLFRKEGQNVTLSCEQNLNHDAMYWYRQDPGQGLRLIYYSQIVNDFQKGDIAEGYSVSREKKESFPLTVTSAQKNPTAFYLCASTPGNLREKLFFGSGTQLSVL.